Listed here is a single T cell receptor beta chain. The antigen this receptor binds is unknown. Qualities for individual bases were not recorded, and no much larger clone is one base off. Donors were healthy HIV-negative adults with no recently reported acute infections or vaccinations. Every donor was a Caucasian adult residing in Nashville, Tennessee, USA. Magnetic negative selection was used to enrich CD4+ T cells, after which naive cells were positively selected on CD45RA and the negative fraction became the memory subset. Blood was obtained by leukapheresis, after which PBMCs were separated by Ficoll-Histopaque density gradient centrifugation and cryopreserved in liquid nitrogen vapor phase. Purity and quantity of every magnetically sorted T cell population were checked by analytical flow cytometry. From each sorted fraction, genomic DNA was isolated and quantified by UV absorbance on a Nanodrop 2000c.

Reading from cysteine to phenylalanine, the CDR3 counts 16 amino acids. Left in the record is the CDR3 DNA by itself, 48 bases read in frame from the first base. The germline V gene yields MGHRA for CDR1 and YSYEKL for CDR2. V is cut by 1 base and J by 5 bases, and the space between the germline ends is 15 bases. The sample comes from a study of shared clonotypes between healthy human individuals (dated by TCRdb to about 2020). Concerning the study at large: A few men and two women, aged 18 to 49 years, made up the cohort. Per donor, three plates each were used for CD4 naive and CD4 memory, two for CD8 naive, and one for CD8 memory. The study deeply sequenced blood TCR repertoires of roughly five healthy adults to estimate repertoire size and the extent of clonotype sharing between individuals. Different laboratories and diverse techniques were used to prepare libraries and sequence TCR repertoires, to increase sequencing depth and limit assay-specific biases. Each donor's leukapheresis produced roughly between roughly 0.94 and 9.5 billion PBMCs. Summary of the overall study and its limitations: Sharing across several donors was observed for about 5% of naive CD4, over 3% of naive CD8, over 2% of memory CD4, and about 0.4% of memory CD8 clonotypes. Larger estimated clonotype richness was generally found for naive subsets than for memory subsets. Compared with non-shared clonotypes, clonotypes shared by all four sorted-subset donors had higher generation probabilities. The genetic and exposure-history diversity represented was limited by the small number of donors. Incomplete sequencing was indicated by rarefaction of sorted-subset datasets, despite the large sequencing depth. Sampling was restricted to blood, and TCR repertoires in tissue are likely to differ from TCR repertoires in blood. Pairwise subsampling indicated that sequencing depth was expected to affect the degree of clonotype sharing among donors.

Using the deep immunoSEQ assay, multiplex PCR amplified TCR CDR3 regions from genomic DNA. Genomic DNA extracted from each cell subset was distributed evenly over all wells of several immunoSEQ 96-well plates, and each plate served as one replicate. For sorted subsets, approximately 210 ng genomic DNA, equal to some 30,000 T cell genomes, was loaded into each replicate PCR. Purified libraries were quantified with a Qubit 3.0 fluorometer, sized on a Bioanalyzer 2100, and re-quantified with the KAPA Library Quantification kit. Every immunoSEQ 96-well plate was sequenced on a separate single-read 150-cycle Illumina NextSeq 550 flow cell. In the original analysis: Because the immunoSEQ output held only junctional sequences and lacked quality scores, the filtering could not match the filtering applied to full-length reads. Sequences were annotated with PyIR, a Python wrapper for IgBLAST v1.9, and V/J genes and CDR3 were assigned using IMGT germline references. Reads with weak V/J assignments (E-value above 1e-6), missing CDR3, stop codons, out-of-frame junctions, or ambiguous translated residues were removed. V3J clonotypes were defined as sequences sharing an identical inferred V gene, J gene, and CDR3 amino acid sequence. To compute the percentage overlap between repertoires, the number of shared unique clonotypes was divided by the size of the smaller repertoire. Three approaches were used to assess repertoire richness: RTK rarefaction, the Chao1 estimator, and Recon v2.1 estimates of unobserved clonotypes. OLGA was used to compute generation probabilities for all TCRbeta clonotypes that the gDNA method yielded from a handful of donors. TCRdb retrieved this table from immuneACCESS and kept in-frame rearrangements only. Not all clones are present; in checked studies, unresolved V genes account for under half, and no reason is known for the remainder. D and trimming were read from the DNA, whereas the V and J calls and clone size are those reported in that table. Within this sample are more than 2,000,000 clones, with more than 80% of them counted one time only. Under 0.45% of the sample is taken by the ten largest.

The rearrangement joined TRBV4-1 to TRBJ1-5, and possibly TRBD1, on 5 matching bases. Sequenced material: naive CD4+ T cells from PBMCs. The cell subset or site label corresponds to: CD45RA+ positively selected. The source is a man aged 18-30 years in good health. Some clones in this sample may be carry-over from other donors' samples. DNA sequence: TGCGCCAGCAGCCAAGTCAAGGGGCCTTGGGATCAGCCCCAGCATTTT. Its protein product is CASSQVKGPWDQPQHF.